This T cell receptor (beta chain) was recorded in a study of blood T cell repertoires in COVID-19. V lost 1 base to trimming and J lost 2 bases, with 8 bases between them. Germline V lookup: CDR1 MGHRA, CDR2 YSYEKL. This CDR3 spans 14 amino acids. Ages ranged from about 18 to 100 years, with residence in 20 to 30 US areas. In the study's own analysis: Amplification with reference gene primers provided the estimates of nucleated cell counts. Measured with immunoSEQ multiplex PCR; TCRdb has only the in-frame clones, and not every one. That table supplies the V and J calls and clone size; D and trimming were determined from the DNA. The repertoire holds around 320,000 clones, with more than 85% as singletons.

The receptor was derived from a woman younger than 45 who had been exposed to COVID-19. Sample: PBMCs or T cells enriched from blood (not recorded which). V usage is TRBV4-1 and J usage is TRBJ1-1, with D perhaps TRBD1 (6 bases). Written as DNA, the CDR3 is TGCGCCAGCAGCCAAGGAGGGGGAAACACTGAAGCTTTCTTT. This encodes CASSQGGGNTEAFF.